Given below is one T cell receptor beta chain in context. It lacks a known antigen. Base quality data are lacking; no much larger clone is found one base away. V loses 6 bases at its end and J loses 5 bases; junction bases beyond the gene matches: 12. The CDR3 has 15 amino acids, counting the end cysteine and phenylalanine. Only the CDR3 part of the read is kept: 45 bases, read in frame from the first base. Via the germline V gene, CDR1 is KGHSH and CDR2 LQKENI. Library construction relied on 5' RACE. Sequencing relied on an Illumina HiSeq 2500. A second PCR of 7 to 11 cycles was run with a J-beta primer mix and a sample-barcoded 5' primer. A template-switch 5' adaptor carrying 12 random nucleotides introduced a unique molecular identifier onto each TCR beta cDNA molecule. At least 3 million CDR3-containing paired-end reads were obtained from each sample. First-strand cDNA was synthesized from all RNA with the Mint cDNA synthesis kit, primed by a TRBC-specific oligonucleotide. All cDNA was treated with uracil-DNA glycosylase and then went through a first 18-cycle PCR with the universal primers M1SS and BC2_uni_R. In the source study's methods: For normalization, 1 million high-quality reads were randomly selected from each sample, with every read carrying a distinct molecular identifier. Reads sharing molecular identifiers were discarded rather than binned into consensus sequences. MiTCR, run with a Q25 quality threshold and the strictest error-elimination algorithm, handled CDR3 identification, clonotype clustering and error correction. A nonparametric unseen species model with Euler transformation was used to estimate a lower bound on total TCR beta diversity. TCRdb reworked the public reads: Q25 trimming with fastp, MiXCR clone assembly, productive beta chains retained. Entries that share a CDR3 protein sequence are merged under the most common genes and DNA. These V and J calls originate from TCRdb's pipeline instead of the authors' own analysis. For this sample the table gives roughly 700,000 distinct CDR3 sequences, of which approximately 49% were detected only once. Around a third of the sample is taken by the ten largest.

This record belongs to a study of blood T cells in healthy people across ages (dated by TCRdb to the mid-2010s). Describing the broader study: In model experiments, roughly one uniquely barcoded TCR beta cDNA molecule per two T cells was captured by template switching. The donors were split into four age groups: young (average around 17 years), middle-aged (39), aged (roughly 65) and long-lived (roughly 80). To track age-related changes in TCR beta repertoire diversity, the study relied on deep sequencing normalized with unique cDNA molecular identifiers. Using the same blood draw, the study looked at two additional independent replicas of 1 million unique cDNA reads for two donors, one aged 18 to 30 and the other aged 80 or older. To avoid experimental bias, donors of different ages were distributed randomly across sequencing lanes.

Overall study outcomes, separate from this receptor: Because the CMV infection status of the donors was unknown, age-related changes in expanded clonotypes may potentially have been confounded. Compared with the aged group, more naive CD4+ T cells, fewer expanded clones and increased TCR diversity were shown by the long-lived group, suggesting age selection. Estimates of total diversity based on one million sequenced T cells were considered lower bounds and underestimates. Observed TCR beta diversity per million T cells fell roughly linearly with age, and a significant reduction was already apparent by age approximately 40. There was a strong correlation between observed TCR beta diversity and the percentage of naive T cells measured by flow cytometry. Bulk unsorted PBMC profiling prevented conclusive comparison of naive and antigen-experienced compartments.

The roughly 39 donors, aged about 6 to 95 years, were systemically healthy Caucasian individuals from Russia. About 9.6 milliliters of peripheral blood were collected from each donor into EDTA-treated Vacutainer tubes. Ficoll-Paque density-gradient centrifugation was used to isolate PBMCs, with at least 6.5 million per sample. Trizol reagent was used to extract total RNA from PBMCs, with at least 5.5 micrograms per sample. For every donor, flow cytometry on a PBMC aliquot measured the percentage of naive CD45RAhigh/CD27high T cells. Rearrangement joined TRBV18 to TRBJ2-5, with 7 bases matching TRBD1. Sequenced material: blood. This clonotype was obtained from a woman aged 55-75 years in good health. In nucleotides, the sequence is TGTGCCAGCTCTCAAGACAGGGCTCGAGGGGAGACCCAGTACTTC. Its protein product is CASSQDRARGETQYF.